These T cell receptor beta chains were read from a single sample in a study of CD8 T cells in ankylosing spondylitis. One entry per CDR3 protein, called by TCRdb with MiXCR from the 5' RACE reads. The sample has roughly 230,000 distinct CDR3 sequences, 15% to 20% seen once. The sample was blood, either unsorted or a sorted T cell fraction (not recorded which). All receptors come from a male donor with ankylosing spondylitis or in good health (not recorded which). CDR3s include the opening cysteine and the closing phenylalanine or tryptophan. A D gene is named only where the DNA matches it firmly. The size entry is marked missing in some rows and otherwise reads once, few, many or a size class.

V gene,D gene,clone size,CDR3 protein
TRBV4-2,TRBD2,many,CASSQGLAVFYEQYF
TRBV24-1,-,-,CATPVFTEAFF
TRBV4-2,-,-,CASSQGGGGDEAFF
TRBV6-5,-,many,CASSYSPEGAGNTIYF
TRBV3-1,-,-,CASRADTGELFF
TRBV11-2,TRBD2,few,CASRMGPGLAGVTDTQYF
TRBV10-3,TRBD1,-,CAIADRGQETQYF
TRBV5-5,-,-,CASSLDATTTGELFF
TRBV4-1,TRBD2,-,CASSQEGLAIQETQYF
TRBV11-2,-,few,CASSSFPAVPEATQYF
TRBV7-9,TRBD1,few,CASSLGWGQGNSYEQYF
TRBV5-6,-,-,CASSWDHQETQYF
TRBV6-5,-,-,CASSFTSPDSSLDNEQFF
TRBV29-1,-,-,CSVERAGSSYEQYF
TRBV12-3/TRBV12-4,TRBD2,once,CASSATSDEQYF
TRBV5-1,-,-,CASNYAWEGGTGELFF
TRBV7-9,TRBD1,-,CASSRKPQGSDTQYF
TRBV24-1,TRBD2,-,CATRAGLAEGNEQFF
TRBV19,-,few,CASSLRDTQETQYF
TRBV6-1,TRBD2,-,CASTLFGGERLLYQETQYF
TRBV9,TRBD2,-,CASSPRLAGVPPEQYF
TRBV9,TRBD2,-,CASSVVAGGLADTQYF
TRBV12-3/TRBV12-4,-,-,CASGDSEPYTGELFF
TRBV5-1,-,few,CASSLVGEENIQYF
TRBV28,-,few,CASSQGHNTEAFF
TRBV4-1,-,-,CASSPRSPSTDTQYF
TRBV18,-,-,CASFTTSLNEQFF
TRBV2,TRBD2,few,CASSEVATSGQETQYF
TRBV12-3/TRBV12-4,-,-,CASSLKGESNQPQHF
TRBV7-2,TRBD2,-,CASSDGLADEQYF
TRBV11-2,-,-,CASSLASGQNTEAFF
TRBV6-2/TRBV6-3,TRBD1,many,CASSYPGQYTEAFF
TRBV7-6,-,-,CASSTASNAYEQYF
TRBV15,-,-,CATSRDQLDTEAFF
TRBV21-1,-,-,CASSKGLAGLYQETQYF
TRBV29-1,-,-,CSVVGSQAYEQYF
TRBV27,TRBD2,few,CASRKLLAGGQETQYF
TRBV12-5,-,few,CASDLGTENTEAFF
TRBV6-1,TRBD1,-,CASSTRDRGVIGADTQYF
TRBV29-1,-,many,CSVEGLSNEQFF
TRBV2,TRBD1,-,CAKKDRGSDTQYF